This T cell receptor beta chain was sequenced during a study of PD-1 blockade in classical Hodgkin lymphoma. Notes on the study in general: Any patient who commenced nivolumab under 1 year after ASCT was excluded. CD4+ TCR diversity, unlike CD8+, climbed significantly by C4D1.

In germline, CDR1 is SGHNT, CDR2 YYREEE (reference sequence). With 4 bases clipped from V and 1 base from J, the junction kept 10 bases outside the gene matches. The CDR3 covers 17 residues. The assay was immunoSEQ multiplex PCR, and TCRdb's table has in-frame clones only and misses some. The sample holds approximately 110,000 clones, roughly 90% seen once. As concerns this clone: Antigen unknown.

Indicated time point: cycle 4 day 1 (C4D1), after about 6 weeks of nivolumab. Each patient experienced a relapse that followed autologous stem cell transplantation, and brentuximab vedotin exposure varied. V usage is TRBV5-4 and J usage is TRBJ1-1; 10 bases are a match to TRBD1. The sample consisted of peripheral blood mononuclear cells (PBMCs), taken before the fourth cycle of nivolumab. The TCR was taken from a human donor with classical Hodgkin lymphoma. CDR3 nucleotides: TGTGCCAGCAGCCGGCCTGGGACAGGGGAAGAGAACACTGAAGCTTTCTTT. Translated: CASSRPGTGEENTEAFF.